The 14 T cell receptor beta chains presented below share a single source sample, sequenced in a study of shared clonotypes between healthy human individuals (dated by TCRdb to 2018 to 2021). Receptor libraries were prepared by the immunoSEQ multiplex PCR assay. In TCRdb, the immuneACCESS table is reduced to in-frame sequences with V and J assigned. These tables do not hold every clone; where another copy was compared, an unresolved V gene accounts for under half, and the others remain unexplained. The sample records 550,000 to 700,000 clones, around 73% of which are singletons. The ten largest clones take up around 1.8% of the sample. The specimen sequenced was memory CD4+ T cells sorted from blood. The sample's cell subset or site label, decoded: CD45RA-negative fraction. The receptors derive from a woman aged 25 to 39 in good health.

The chain joins TRBV2 to TRBJ1-5; D may be TRBD1 (6 bases). V lost 7 bases to trimming and J lost 3 bases, with 13 bases between them. CDR1 and CDR2 from the germline V gene are SNHLY and FYNNEI. The CDR3 contains 14 residues. The CDR3 nucleotides are TGTGCCAGCACTTGGGGGGCGATCAATCAGCCCCAGCATTTT. Its translation: CASTWGAINQPQHF.

This clone was seen once. CDR3 protein: CASVGGRTEAFF. The CDR3, as DNA: TGTGCCAGCGTTGGAGGGAGGACTGAAGCTTTCTTT. The V and J genes are TRBV2 and TRBJ1-1, with no clear D. The germline CDR1 and CDR2 sequences are SNHLY and FYNNEI. The ends were cut back, 8 bases at V and 5 bases at J, with 12 bases in the middle. There are 12 residues in the CDR3.

The chain recombines TRBV7-8 with TRBJ2-5; D gene ambiguous. Trimming stripped 5 bases from V and 5 bases from J, with 9 bases between. CDR1 SGHVS and CDR2 FQNEAQ come from the germline V gene. The CDR3 consists of 12 residues. CDR3 in amino acids: CASSPDRETQYF. The CDR3 DNA follows: TGTGCCAGCAGCCCCGATAGGGAGACCCAGTACTTC.

The V call is TRBV5-8, the J call TRBJ2-1; D is ambiguous. With 0 bases removed from V and 4 bases from J, the gap between germline ends came to 8 bases. Germline values: CDR1 SGHTS, CDR2 YDEGEE. This CDR3 comprises 14 residues. CDR3 sequence: CASSLGPVYNEQFF. The DNA for the CDR3 is TGTGCCAGCAGCTTGGGCCCGGTTTACAATGAGCAGTTCTTC.

The gene calls are TRBV12-5 and TRBJ2-1; 10 bases map to TRBD1. There are 16 residues in the CDR3. J gave up 6 bases and V 0 bases, and 5 bases lay outside the gene matches. The V gene's germline CDR1 is LGHNT and CDR2 FRNRAP. The CDR3 DNA reads as TGTGCTAGTGGTTTGGTAACGGGACAGGGGTCCAATGAGCAGTTCTTC. Protein sequence: CASGLVTGQGSNEQFF.

The chain recombines TRBV6-5 with TRBJ2-1, with 8 bases matching TRBD2. The CDR3 contains 16 residues. Trimming removed 0 bases from V and 4 bases from J; junction bases left unmatched: 5. Looked up from germline, CDR1 is MNHEY and CDR2 is SVGAGI. CDR3 region: CASSYSTGGPYNEQFF. CDR3 sequence (DNA): TGTGCCAGCAGTTACTCTACGGGAGGGCCGTACAATGAGCAGTTCTTC.

J is TRBJ1-2 and V is TRBV10-3; 8 bases agree with TRBD1. This CDR3 is 15 amino acids long. After removal of 1 base from V and 3 bases from J, the junction contained 4 bases not matched to a gene. CDR1 and CDR2 from the germline V gene are ENHRY and SYGVKD. CDR3 in DNA: TGTGCCATCAGTGAGTGGACAGGGCAACACTATGGCTACACCTTC. Translated, it gives CAISEWTGQHYGYTF.

The chain uses TRBV29-1 and TRBJ1-5; 7 nucleotides align to TRBD1. Trimming at V came to 8 bases and at J to 5 bases, leaving 6 bases not matched to a gene. Looked up from germline, CDR1 is SQVTM and CDR2 is ANQGSEA. This CDR3 has 12 residues. The CDR3 protein is CSTRDSDQPQHF. The CDR3, as DNA: TGCAGCACACGGGACAGCGATCAGCCCCAGCATTTT.

The CDR3, as DNA: TGCAGCGTTGTGGGGGGTCAAACAGATACGCAGTATTTT. This sequence encodes CSVVGGQTDTQYF. This rearrangement joins TRBV29-1 to TRBJ2-3; weak D call: TRBD2 (6 bases). V was pared by 4 bases and J by 3 bases, with 11 bases between. In germline, CDR1 is SQVTM, CDR2 ANQGSEA. This CDR3 has 13 residues.

This clone appeared a few times. The V and J genes are TRBV4-1 and TRBJ1-4; maybe TRBD1 (5 bases). CDR1 MGHRA and CDR2 YSYEKL come from the germline V gene. Trimming left V 3 bases short and J 8 bases short, with 10 bases between. The CDR3 extends over 13 amino acids. The chain's CDR3 is CASSHGSGEKLFF. In DNA, the CDR3 is TGCGCCAGCAGCCACGGATCAGGGGAAAAACTGTTTTTT.

This sequence joins TRBV4-1 and TRBJ2-7, with a possible D match to TRBD2 (5 bases). Trimming cost V 4 bases and J 0 bases, with 19 bases left between them. The CDR3 consists of 17 residues. The germline CDR1 and CDR2 sequences are MGHRA and YSYEKL. The CDR3 DNA sequence: TGCGCCAGCAGCCGCCGGGCGACCAGAGGACTCTCCTACGAGCAGTACTTC. Its protein is CASSRRATRGLSYEQYF.

In its sample, this clone was seen once. This sequence joins TRBV19 and TRBJ2-1; a weak D match, TRBD2 (7 bases). With 7 bases removed from V and 5 bases from J, the gap between germline ends came to 15 bases. CDR1 LNHDA and CDR2 SQIVND come from the germline V gene (reference sequence). The CDR3 extends over 14 amino acids. CDR3 loop: CASMGGRKNNEQFF. CDR3 sequence (DNA): TGTGCCAGTATGGGGGGGCGTAAAAACAATGAGCAGTTCTTC.

V is TRBV11-2 and J is TRBJ1-1; possible D gene TRBD1, 5 bases. CDR3 length: 16 amino acids. CDR1 and CDR2 (germline): SGHAT, FQNNGV. Trimming cost V 5 bases and J 0 bases, with 16 bases left between them. CDR3 amino acids: CASSPRSRGLNTEAFF. The DNA for the CDR3 is TGTGCCAGCAGCCCCCGATCCCGGGGGTTGAACACTGAAGCTTTCTTT.

Here the CDR3 reads CASSWGSGVTGELFF. CDR3 in DNA: TGTGCCAGCAGTTGGGGGAGCGGAGTCACCGGGGAGCTGTTTTTT. The chain joins TRBV6-1 to TRBJ2-2; D assignment may be TRBD1 or TRBD2 (5 bases each). The V end lost 5 bases, the J end lost 4 bases, and 14 bases lay between the germline ends. There are 15 residues in the CDR3. Germline CDR1 reads MNHNS; CDR2 reads SASEGT.